This T cell receptor beta chain was observed in a study of cytomegalovirus exposure and HLA in healthy donors. Whole-study context: Earlier results showed roughly 120 million unique TCR beta sequences derived from about 179 million T cells.

This clone was observed a handful of times. The antigen remains undetermined. This CDR3 comprises 14 residues. The V gene lost 4 bases and the J gene lost 5 bases, with 17 bases spanning the gap. From germline, CDR1 is SQVTM and CDR2 ANQGSEA. Study results and caveats: Later analysis showed most CMV-associated TCR beta chains appearing HLA-restricted.

PCR amplification relied on 60 Vbeta primers (plus 13 Jbeta primers). The assay was immunoSEQ multiplex PCR, and TCRdb's table has in-frame clones only and misses some. This table holds about 110,000 clones, more than 60% found once. The sequenced sample was PBMCs. The TCR comes from a woman aged 35 to 49 in good health and CMV-seronegative. This chain uses TRBV29-1 with TRBJ2-5; weak D call: TRBD1 (7 bases). The CDR3 reads CSVVARGTWETQYF. CDR3 coding DNA: TGCAGCGTTGTCGCCAGGGGGACTTGGGAGACCCAGTACTTC.